The next 27 T cell receptor beta chains were all read from a single sample in a study of cytomegalovirus exposure and HLA in healthy donors. Primers for the PCR totalled 60 Vbeta and 13 Jbeta. Method: immunoSEQ multiplex PCR; TCRdb's copy keeps in-frame clones and lacks some. The top ten clones hold over 2% of a sample with about 190,000 clones, over 60% of them seen once. Sequencing was carried out using PBMCs. The receptors shown here come from a woman in her 30s in good health and CMV-seropositive.

CDR3 region: CASSLGGRGTYNEQFF. Written as DNA, the CDR3 is TGTGCCAGCAGCTTAGGTGGCAGGGGGACCTACAATGAGCAGTTCTTC. The gene calls are TRBV7-2 and TRBJ2-1, with 7 bases fitting TRBD1. Germline CDR1 and CDR2: SGHTA and FQGNSA. After removal of 1 base from V and 2 bases from J, the junction contained 5 bases not matched to a gene. There are 16 residues in the CDR3.

This clone has a handful of counts. The gene calls are TRBV5-1 and TRBJ2-7, with 9 bases fitting TRBD1. Germline V gene lookup returns CDR1 SGHRS and CDR2 YFSETQ. V was clipped by 2 bases and J by 3 bases; unmatched bases: 6. This CDR3 has 15 residues. The CDR3 region is CASSLGQGQLYEQYF. Written as DNA, the CDR3 is TGCGCCAGCAGCTTAGGACAGGGGCAACTCTACGAGCAGTACTTC.

A few counts support this clone. The rearrangement uses TRBV25-1 and TRBJ1-3; the D gene is possibly TRBD1 (6 bases). Germline CDR1 is MGHDK and CDR2 is SYGVNS. The CDR3 covers 15 residues. V shed 4 bases and J shed 1 base, with 11 bases lying between them. The CDR3 sequence is CASSGLQGSGNTIYF. DNA of the CDR3: TGTGCCAGCAGTGGTTTACAGGGTTCTGGAAACACCATATATTTT.

This clone came up once. The V call is TRBV19, the J call TRBJ1-6; D might be TRBD1 (6 bases). Deletions cut 6 bases from V and 9 bases from J, with 15 bases between. The CDR3 runs 14 residues. Germline CDR1 reads LNHDA; CDR2 reads SQIVND (reference sequence). CDR3 in DNA: TGTGCCAGTAGAGCCCAGGGGTTTGGTTCACCCCTCCACTTT. It specifies CASRAQGFGSPLHF.

The chain employs TRBV9 and TRBJ1-2, with D tentatively TRBD1 (5 bases). V shed 1 base and J shed 8 bases, with 15 bases lying between them. This CDR3 has 14 amino acids. CDR1 and CDR2 (germline): SGDLS, YYNGEE. CDR3 amino acids: CASSVNQGLRGYTF. In DNA form, the CDR3 reads TGTGCCAGCAGCGTAAATCAGGGATTGAGGGGCTACACCTTC.

Only a few counts were recorded for this clone. The genes are TRBV29-1 and TRBJ2-5; a possible D gene is TRBD1 (6 bases). Germline CDR1 is SQVTM and CDR2 is ANQGSEA. The CDR3 is 12 residues long. V lost 4 bases and J lost 5, with 11 bases in between. This CDR3 reads CSVVGTQETQYF. CDR3 DNA sequence: TGCAGCGTTGTAGGGACACAGGAGACCCAGTACTTC. Complete variable domain (other parts from reference TRBV29-1 and TRBJ2-5): SAVISQKPSRDICQRGTSLTIQCQVDSQVTMMFWYRQQPGQSLTLIATANQGSEATYESGFVIDKFPISRPNLTFSTLTVSNMSPEDSSIYLCSVVGTQETQYFGPGTRLLVL.

This chain uses TRBV7-2 with TRBJ2-5; 8 bases agree with TRBD1. In germline, CDR1 is SGHTA, CDR2 FQGNSA. Trimming removed 3 bases from V and 5 bases from J; junction bases left unmatched: 2. CDR3 size: 13 residues. The CDR3 protein is CASSFNRGETQYF. The CDR3 region has the DNA TGTGCCAGCAGCTTCAACAGGGGGGAGACCCAGTACTTC.

This chain joins TRBV18 and TRBJ2-5; TRBD1 is a possible D gene (5 bases). Germline V gene lookup returns CDR1 KGHSH and CDR2 LQKENI. This CDR3 has 14 residues. V was clipped by 3 bases and J by 2 bases, with 10 bases between them. In nucleotides, the CDR3 is TGTGCCAGCTCACCTTCCAGGGCTCAAGAGACCCAGTACTTC. Amino acids: CASSPSRAQETQYF.

V and J are TRBV27 and TRBJ1-5; D call uncertain. V lost 6 bases and J lost 7, with 13 bases in between. The CDR3 consists of 13 residues. The V gene's germline CDR1 is MNHEY and CDR2 SMNVEV (reference sequence). For the CDR3, the DNA is TGTGCCAGCAGGAAGACGGGAGGGCAGCCCCAGCATTTT. Protein product: CASRKTGGQPQHF.

This clone was counted a single time. This chain connects TRBV7-2 to TRBJ2-1, with 7 nucleotides matching TRBD2. The V gene end was trimmed by 3 bases and the J gene end by 4 bases; junction bases not matched to a gene: 15. CDR3 length equals 18 residues. In germline, CDR1 is SGHTA, CDR2 FQGNSA. The CDR3 sequence is CASSFRRGMIRGYNEQFF. CDR3 nucleotides: TGTGCCAGCAGCTTTCGGCGGGGGATGATAAGGGGTTACAATGAGCAGTTCTTC.

This rearrangement joins TRBV18 to TRBJ1-2; 7 bases line up with TRBD1. V lost 6 bases to trimming and J lost 3 bases; unmatched junction nucleotides: 10. The CDR3 is 15 residues long. In germline, CDR1 is KGHSH, CDR2 LQKENI. CDR3 protein: CASSPSLGTDYGYTF. In nucleotides, the CDR3 is TGTGCCAGCTCTCCTAGCCTCGGGACAGACTATGGCTACACCTTC.

The rearrangement uses TRBV5-6 and TRBJ2-5; D might be TRBD1 (7 bases). This CDR3 region has 16 residues. The V gene's germline CDR1 is SGHDT and CDR2 YYEEEE. V was cut by 0 bases and J by 1 base, with 13 bases left in between. CDR3 protein: CASSLVHQGGQETQYF. The CDR3 region has the DNA TGTGCCAGCAGCTTGGTTCACCAGGGGGGCCAAGAGACCCAGTACTTC.

V gene TRBV7-2 combines with J gene TRBJ2-3; TRBD2 aligns across 11 bases. In germline, CDR1 is SGHTA, CDR2 FQGNSA. V trimming: 4 bases; J trimming: 3 bases; junction bases outside the gene matches: 6. CDR3 length: 16 residues. The CDR3 spells CASSSLAGGRTDTQYF. In DNA, the CDR3 is TGTGCCAGCAGCTCCTTAGCGGGAGGGCGGACAGATACGCAGTATTTT.

This clone has a handful of counts. The CDR3 region is CASSSSFSYNEQFF. DNA for the CDR3: TGTGCCAGTAGTAGTAGTTTCTCCTACAATGAGCAGTTCTTC. The chain couples TRBV19 to TRBJ2-1; D gene unclear. This CDR3 is built from 14 residues. Trimming cost V 4 bases and J 0 bases, with 7 bases left between them. Looked up from germline, CDR1 is LNHDA and CDR2 is SQIVND (reference sequence).

J is TRBJ1-5 and V is TRBV2; D unclear. Germline V gene sequence: CDR1 SNHLY, CDR2 FYNNEI. V dropped 6 bases and J dropped 0 bases, with 9 bases sitting between them. The CDR3 sequence is 14 residues long. The CDR3 here is CASRENYSNQPQHF. The CDR3 bases are TGTGCCAGCAGGGAGAACTATAGCAATCAGCCCCAGCATTTT.

The CDR3, as DNA: TGTGCCAGCAGTACAACAGGGGAGGCCACTGAAGCTTTCTTT. Its protein product is CASSTTGEATEAFF. The chain uses TRBV28 and TRBJ1-1; the match to TRBD1 covers 7 bases. Germline V gene sequence: CDR1 MDHEN, CDR2 SYDVKM. This CDR3 region has 14 residues. J gave up 4 bases and V 5 bases, and 7 bases lay outside the gene matches.

The V and J genes are TRBV27 and TRBJ1-1, with 9 bases fitting TRBD1. This CDR3 has 13 residues. CDR1 and CDR2 (germline): MNHEY, SMNVEV (reference sequence). Losses at the gene ends were 7 bases for V and 8 bases for J; bases not matched to a gene: 8. The DNA for the CDR3 is TGTGCCAGCACCACTCGACAGGGGGGAGAAGCTTTCTTT. Residues: CASTTRQGGEAFF.

This chain connects TRBV11-3 to TRBJ2-1; no firm D call. Germline V gives CDR1 SGHNT, CDR2 YENEEA. The CDR3 length is 14 residues. V dropped 0 bases and J dropped 2 bases, with 5 bases sitting between them. CDR3 sequence reads: CASSLDPTYNEQFF. CDR3 nucleotide sequence: TGTGCCAGCAGCTTAGATCCCACCTACAATGAGCAGTTCTTC.

This clone was counted between two and nine times. The V and J genes are TRBV30 and TRBJ2-7; 7 bases fit TRBD2. Germline trimming cut 3 bases from V and 5 bases from J; bases unmatched to any gene: 19. Per the germline V gene, CDR1 is GTSNPN and CDR2 is SVGIG (reference sequence). The length of the CDR3 is 17 residues. The CDR3 loop is CAWSPRRTSALRHEQYF. The CDR3 DNA reads as TGTGCCTGGAGCCCGAGGCGGACTAGTGCCCTCCGGCACGAGCAGTACTTC.

The gene calls are TRBV7-2 and TRBJ1-1; the D gene is possibly TRBD1 (5 bases). The CDR3 length is 16 residues. Germline V gene lookup returns CDR1 SGHTA and CDR2 FQGNSA. The germline V and J ends were trimmed by 2 bases and 0 bases, with 13 bases remaining between them. The CDR3 loop is CASSLIGASMNTEAFF. CDR3 DNA sequence: TGTGCCAGCAGCTTAATAGGGGCCAGCATGAACACTGAAGCTTTCTTT.

This clone has just a few counts. The chain couples TRBV28 to TRBJ2-7; no definite D call. Germline V CDR1 and CDR2: MDHEN, SYDVKM. The length of the CDR3 is 12 residues. Trimming removed 6 bases from V and 6 bases from J, with 12 bases in between. The CDR3 nucleotides are TGTGCCAGCAGCCTTGTCCAGTGCGAGCAGTACTTC. Its translation is CASSLVQCEQYF.

This clone came up once. CDR3 nucleotides: TGTGCCAGCAGCTTCTCGGTAGCGACACTATCCTACGAGCAGTACTTC. Translation: CASSFSVATLSYEQYF. The gene calls are TRBV7-2 and TRBJ2-7, with a weak D call TRBD2 (5 bases). V was pared by 3 bases and J by 1 base, with 16 bases between. The CDR3 totals 16 residues. The germline V gene encodes CDR1 SGHTA and CDR2 FQGNSA.

This rearrangement joins TRBV6-4 to TRBJ2-3, with D tentatively TRBD1 (5 bases). The CDR3 loop spans 13 amino acids. V was trimmed by 3 bases and J by 5 bases, leaving 9 bases between them. Germline CDR1 and CDR2: MRHNA and SNTAGT. The DNA for the CDR3 is TGTGCCAGCAGTGAAGGGGCCTTAGATACGCAGTATTTT. Residues: CASSEGALDTQYF.

The CDR3 loop reads CASSPRTGTMTYEQYF. CDR3 sequence (DNA): TGTGCCAGCAGCCCCCGAACAGGGACCATGACCTACGAGCAGTACTTC. The rearrangement joins TRBV7-8 to TRBJ2-7; possible D gene TRBD1, 6 bases. V lost 5 bases to trimming and J lost 2 bases, with 19 bases between them. Looked up from germline, CDR1 is SGHVS and CDR2 is FQNEAQ. The CDR3 totals 16 residues.

The chain links TRBV4-2 to TRBJ1-2; D unresolved. From germline, CDR1 is LGHNA and CDR2 YNFKEQ. Deletions cut 4 bases from V and 5 bases from J, with 17 bases between. This CDR3 region has 15 residues. This CDR3 is CASSPRPGSGYGYTF. In nucleotides, the CDR3 is TGTGCCAGCAGCCCCCGTCCGGGATCGGGATATGGCTACACCTTC.

The chain is built from TRBV30 and TRBJ2-5; tentatively, D is TRBD1 (5 bases). Deletions cut 1 base from V and 1 base from J, with 7 bases between. Germline V gene sequence: CDR1 GTSNPN, CDR2 SVGIG (reference sequence). There are 13 residues in the CDR3. The CDR3 DNA is TGTGCCTGGAGTGGACAGATCCAAGAGACCCAGTACTTC. Translated, it gives CAWSGQIQETQYF.

This clone was seen once. The chain recombines TRBV19 with TRBJ2-3, with 7 nucleotides matching TRBD1. The J segment lost 5 bases and the V segment lost 5 bases, leaving 7 bases of the junction unmatched. Germline V gene data show CDR1 as LNHDA and CDR2 as SQIVND (reference sequence). The CDR3 length is 14 residues. The CDR3 protein is CASSGTGAGDTQYF. The CDR3 bases are TGTGCCAGTAGTGGCACAGGGGCGGGAGATACGCAGTATTTT.